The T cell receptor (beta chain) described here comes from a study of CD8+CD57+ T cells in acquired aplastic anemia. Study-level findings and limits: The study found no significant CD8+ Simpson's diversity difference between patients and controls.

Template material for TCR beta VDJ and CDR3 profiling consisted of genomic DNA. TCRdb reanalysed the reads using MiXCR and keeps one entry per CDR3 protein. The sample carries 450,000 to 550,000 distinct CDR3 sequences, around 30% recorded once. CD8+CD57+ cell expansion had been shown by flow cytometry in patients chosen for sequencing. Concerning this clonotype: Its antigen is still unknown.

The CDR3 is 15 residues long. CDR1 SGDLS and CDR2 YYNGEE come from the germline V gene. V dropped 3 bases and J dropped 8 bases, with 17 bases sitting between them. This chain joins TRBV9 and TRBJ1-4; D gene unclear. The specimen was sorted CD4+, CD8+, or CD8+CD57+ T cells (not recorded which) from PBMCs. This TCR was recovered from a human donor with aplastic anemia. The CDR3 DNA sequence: TGTGCCAGCAGCGCCGGCTTCGGGCACGGGGAAAAACTGTTTTTT. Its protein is CASSAGFGHGEKLFF.